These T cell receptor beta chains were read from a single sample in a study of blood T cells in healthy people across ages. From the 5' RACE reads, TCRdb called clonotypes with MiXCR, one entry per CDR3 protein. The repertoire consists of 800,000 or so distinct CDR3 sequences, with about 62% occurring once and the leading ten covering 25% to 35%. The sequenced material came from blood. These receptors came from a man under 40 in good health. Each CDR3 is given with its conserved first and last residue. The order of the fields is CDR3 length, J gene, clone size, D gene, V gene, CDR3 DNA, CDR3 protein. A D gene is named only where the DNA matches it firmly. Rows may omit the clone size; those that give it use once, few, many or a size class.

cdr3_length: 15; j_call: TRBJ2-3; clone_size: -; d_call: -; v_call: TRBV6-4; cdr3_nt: TGTGCCAGCAGTAAGGACCGATTATCCACAGATACGCAGTATTTT; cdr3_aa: CASSKDRLSTDTQYF
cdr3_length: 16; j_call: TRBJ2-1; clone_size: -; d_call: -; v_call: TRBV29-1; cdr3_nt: TGCAGCGTTGTGGGGACCCTTAGCCCGACCTACAATGAGCAGTTCTTC; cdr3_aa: CSVVGTLSPTYNEQFF
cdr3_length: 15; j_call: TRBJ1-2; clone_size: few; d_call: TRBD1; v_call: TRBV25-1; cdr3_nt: TGTGCCAGCAGTGAGGGACAGGGTTTAACGTATGGCTACACCTTC; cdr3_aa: CASSEGQGLTYGYTF
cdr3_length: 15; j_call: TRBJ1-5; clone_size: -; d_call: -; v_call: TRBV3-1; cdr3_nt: TGTGCCAGCAGCCAAGGCTCGGGGGGCCTTCAGCCCCAGCATTTT; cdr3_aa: CASSQGSGGLQPQHF
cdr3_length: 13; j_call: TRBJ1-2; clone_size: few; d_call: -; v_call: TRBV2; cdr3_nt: TGTGCCAGCAGTATCAGGAGTTTCTATGGCTACACCTTC; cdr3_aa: CASSIRSFYGYTF
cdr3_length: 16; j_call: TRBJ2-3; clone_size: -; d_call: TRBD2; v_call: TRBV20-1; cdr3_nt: TGCAGTGCTAGAGTAGACTTAGCGGGGAAAACAGATACGCAGTATTTT; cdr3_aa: CSARVDLAGKTDTQYF
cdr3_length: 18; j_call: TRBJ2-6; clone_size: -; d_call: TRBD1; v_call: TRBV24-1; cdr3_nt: TGTGCCACCAGTGATTCGGGCAGGGGGTCGCGCGGGGCCAACGTCCTGACTTTC; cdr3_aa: CATSDSGRGSRGANVLTF
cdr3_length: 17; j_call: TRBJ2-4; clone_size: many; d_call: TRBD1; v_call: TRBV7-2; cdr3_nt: TGTGCCAGCAGCCCTTCCGGACAGGGTGGAGCCAAAAACATTCAGTACTTC; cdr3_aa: CASSPSGQGGAKNIQYF
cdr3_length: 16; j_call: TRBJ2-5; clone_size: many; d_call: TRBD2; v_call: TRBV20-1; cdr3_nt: TGCAGTGCTCATGATGGGGCTAGCGGGAACAGAGAGACCCAGTACTTC; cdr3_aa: CSAHDGASGNRETQYF
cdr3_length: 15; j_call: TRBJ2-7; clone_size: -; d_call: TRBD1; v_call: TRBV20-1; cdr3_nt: TGCAGTGTTGGATATCGACAGGGACGTTCCTACGAGCAGTACTTC; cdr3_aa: CSVGYRQGRSYEQYF
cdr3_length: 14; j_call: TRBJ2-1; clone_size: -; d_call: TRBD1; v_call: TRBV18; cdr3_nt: TGTGCCAGCAGCGGACAGGGGACAAACAATGAGCAGTTCTTC; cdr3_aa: CASSGQGTNNEQFF